The sequence of this T cell receptor beta chain was determined in a study of OX40 agonist ivuxolimab in advanced cancers. About the full investigation: Ivuxolimab, which targeted the costimulatory receptor OX40 (CD134), was an agonistic, fully human IgG2 monoclonal antibody. Patients were allowed to have had prior anti-PD-1, anti-PD-L1 or anti-CTLA-4 therapy, and 40% of the dose-escalation patients had been treated with checkpoint inhibitors. Among the 52 dose-escalation patients, about 20 had hepatocellular carcinoma, 15 melanoma, 9 renal cell carcinoma and 9 head and neck cancer. A male proportion of around 83% and a mean age of approximately 62 years, ranging from about 23 to 79, were recorded for the dose-escalation cohort. Intravenous ivuxolimab was administered to patients every 2 weeks at six dose levels: 0.01, 0.1, 0.3, 1.5, 3 and 10 mg/kg. Peripheral TCRbeta sequencing was intended to test whether TCR sequence diversity was altered and clonal T-cell expansion was caused by ivuxolimab. Partial responses occurred in three dose-escalation patients: two with cutaneous melanoma and one with hepatocellular carcinoma. The monotherapy dose-escalation portion (N of about 57 patients) of the phase I ivuxolimab trial is reported in the paper.

Genomic DNA was isolated from the sorted cells so that the TCRbeta CDR3 region could be sequenced. The immunoSEQ Assay was used for sequencing of TCRbeta CDR3 regions. As stored in TCRdb, this immuneACCESS dataset retains in-frame rearrangements with V and J assigned. A fraction of the clones does not appear; measured against another copy, unresolved V genes explain less than half of the discrepancy, and the remainder lacks a known reason. Here the sample has 30,000 to 35,000 clones; approximately 79% occur a single time. The ten largest clones capture 13% to 15% of the sample. Patients with autoimmune disease history or receiving systemic immunosuppression were excluded from the trial. Peripheral blood for TCR sequencing was collected from all dose cohorts at baseline, on cycle 4 day 1, and on cycle 7 day 1. The samples were drawn from a first-in-human, open-label, multicenter phase I dose-escalation trial of ivuxolimab. Adults with locally advanced or metastatic melanoma, renal cell, hepatocellular, or head and neck squamous cell carcinoma were enrolled in the trial. Before TCR sequencing, CD4+ T cells and CD8+ T cells from peripheral blood were sorted into separate populations.

The CDR3 starts with the cysteine, ends with the phenylalanine, and has 14 residues. Only CDR3 DNA remains: 42 bases, in frame from the first base. V is shortened by 1 base, J by 5 bases, and the region joining them spans 10 bases. Sequences SGHAT (CDR1) and FQNNGV (CDR2) are obtained from the germline V gene. This clone has just one count. There is no known antigen for this receptor. No clone much larger than this one lies a single base away; base qualities are absent. General conclusions and limits of the study: In the 0.1-3.0 mg/kg groups, partial responders were among the patients with the lowest normalized peripheral clonal expansion, particularly in CD8+ T cells. Low levels of normalized T-cell clonal expansion were also seen in some nonresponding patients. After ivuxolimab, expanded clones were on average more numerous among CD8+ T cells than among CD4+ T cells. At doses of 0.1 to 3.0 mg/kg, clonal expansion of both CD4+ and CD8+ blood T cells was observed from baseline to week 6. The antigen specificity of the peripheral T cells that underwent clonal expansion was not determined.

The chain employs TRBV11-2 and TRBJ2-3; TRBD2 is a possible D gene, resting on 5 matching bases. The clonotype comes from an adult with an advanced solid tumor such as melanoma, head and neck, liver or kidney cancer. The starting material was CD4+ or CD8+ T cells sorted from blood, obtained in a trial of the OX40 agonist ivuxolimab. The DNA sequence is given as TGTGCCAGCAGCTTAGGTGGGAGTCTAGATACGCAGTATTTT. Translated, this is CASSLGGSLDTQYF.